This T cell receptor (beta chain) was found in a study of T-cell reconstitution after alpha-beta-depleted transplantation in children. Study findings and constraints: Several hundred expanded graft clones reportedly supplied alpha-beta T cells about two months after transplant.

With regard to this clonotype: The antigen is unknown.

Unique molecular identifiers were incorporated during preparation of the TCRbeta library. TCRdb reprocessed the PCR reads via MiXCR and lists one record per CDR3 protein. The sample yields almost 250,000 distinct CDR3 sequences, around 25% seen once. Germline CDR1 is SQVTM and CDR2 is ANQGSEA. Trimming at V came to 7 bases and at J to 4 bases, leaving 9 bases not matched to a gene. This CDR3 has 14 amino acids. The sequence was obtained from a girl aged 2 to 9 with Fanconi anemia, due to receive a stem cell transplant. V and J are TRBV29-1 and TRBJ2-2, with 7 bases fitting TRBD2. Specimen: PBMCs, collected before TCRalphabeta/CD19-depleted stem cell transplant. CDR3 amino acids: CSGMGSGATGELFF. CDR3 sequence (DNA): TGCAGCGGGATGGGGAGCGGGGCCACCGGGGAGCTGTTTTTT.